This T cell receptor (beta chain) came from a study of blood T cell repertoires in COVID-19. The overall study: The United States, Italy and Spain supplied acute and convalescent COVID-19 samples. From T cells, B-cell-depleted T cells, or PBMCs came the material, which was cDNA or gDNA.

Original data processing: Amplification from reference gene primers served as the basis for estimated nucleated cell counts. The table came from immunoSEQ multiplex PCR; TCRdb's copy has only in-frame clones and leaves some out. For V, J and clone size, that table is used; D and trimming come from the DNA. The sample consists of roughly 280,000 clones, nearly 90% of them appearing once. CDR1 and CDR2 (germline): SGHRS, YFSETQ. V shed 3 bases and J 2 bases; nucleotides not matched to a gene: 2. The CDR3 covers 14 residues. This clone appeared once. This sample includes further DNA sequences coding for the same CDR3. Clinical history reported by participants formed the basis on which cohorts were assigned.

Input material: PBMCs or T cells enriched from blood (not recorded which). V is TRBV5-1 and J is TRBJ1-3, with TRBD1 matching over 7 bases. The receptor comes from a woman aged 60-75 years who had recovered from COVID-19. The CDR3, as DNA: TGCGCCAGCAGCTCGCAGGGGGCTGGAAACACCATATATTTT. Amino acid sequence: CASSSQGAGNTIYF.